This T cell receptor (beta chain) emerged from a study of early T cells in non-severe SARS-CoV-2 infection. This clonotype was seen repeatedly, ten times or more. Its matching antigen is unknown. V lost 6 bases and J lost 5; bases outside the gene matches: 0. Germline V gene data show CDR1 as SEHNR and CDR2 as FQNEAQ (reference sequence). This CDR3 has 12 residues. The TCR library protocol was used to attach unique molecular identifiers. These identifiers were attached to individual cDNA molecules. TCRdb analysed the 5' RACE reads with MiXCR anew, one entry per CDR3 protein. The sample shows approximately 70,000 distinct CDR3 sequences, about 13% of them seen only once. The study's findings and limits: The study's VDJdb matching favored anti-spike CD8 responses and missed private and CD4 specificities.

The rearrangement uses TRBV7-9 and TRBJ2-4; TRBD1 matches at 8 bases. The clonotype comes from an adult who was a healthcare worker with PCR-confirmed SARS-CoV-2 infection or an uninfected control (not recorded which). Sequencing input: whole blood. CDR3: CASRGQENIQYF. For the CDR3, the DNA is TGTGCCAGCAGGGGACAGGAAAACATTCAGTACTTC.